A selection of T cell receptor beta chains follows, all from one sample in a study of cytomegalovirus exposure and HLA in healthy donors. TCRdb keeps only in-frame clones here, not all; method: immunoSEQ multiplex PCR. The sample has around 140,000 clones; approximately 87% are singletons. The sample comprised PBMCs. The source of these receptors is a man between 35 and 55 years old in good health and CMV-seronegative. CDR3s include the opening cysteine and the closing phenylalanine or tryptophan. Fields, in order: D gene, CDR3 length, clone size, J gene, V gene, CDR3 protein, CDR3 DNA. The D gene is left open where the match is weak. Some rows have no size entry. The others give once, few or many, or a class for an expanded clone.

D gene: -; CDR3 length: 14; clone size: -; J gene: TRBJ1-3; V gene: TRBV5-4; CDR3 protein: CASSSSGRGNTIYF; CDR3 DNA: TGTGCCAGCAGCTCTTCTGGCCGTGGAAACACCATATATTTT
D gene: TRBD1; CDR3 length: 14; clone size: -; J gene: TRBJ1-4; V gene: TRBV5-6; CDR3 protein: CASSFDRVREELFF; CDR3 DNA: TGTGCCAGCAGCTTTGACAGGGTAAGGGAGGAACTGTTTTTT
D gene: TRBD1; CDR3 length: 17; clone size: -; J gene: TRBJ2-7; V gene: TRBV7-9; CDR3 protein: CSSSTEIGTDNSYEQYF; CDR3 DNA: TGTTCCAGCAGCACTGAAATAGGGACAGATAATTCCTACGAGCAGTACTTC
D gene: TRBD1; CDR3 length: 15; clone size: once; J gene: TRBJ2-1; V gene: TRBV6-5; CDR3 protein: CASSYAAGGPREQFF; CDR3 DNA: TGTGCCAGCAGTTACGCGGCAGGGGGCCCAAGAGAGCAGTTCTTC
D gene: -; CDR3 length: 15; clone size: -; J gene: TRBJ2-3; V gene: TRBV7-3; CDR3 protein: CASSRGVGETDTQYF; CDR3 DNA: TGTGCCAGCTCCCGCGGGGTTGGGGAGACAGATACGCAGTATTTT
D gene: -; CDR3 length: 15; clone size: -; J gene: TRBJ1-3; V gene: TRBV7-2; CDR3 protein: CASSLENRKGNTIYF; CDR3 DNA: TGTGCCAGCAGCTTAGAGAACAGAAAAGGAAACACCATATATTTT
D gene: TRBD1; CDR3 length: 15; clone size: -; J gene: TRBJ2-2; V gene: TRBV27; CDR3 protein: CASSHRGINTGELFF; CDR3 DNA: TGTGCCAGCAGTCACAGGGGGATAAACACCGGGGAGCTGTTTTTT
D gene: -; CDR3 length: 13; clone size: -; J gene: TRBJ2-3; V gene: TRBV6-5; CDR3 protein: CASTDSLADTQYF; CDR3 DNA: TGTGCCAGCACCGATTCATTAGCAGATACGCAGTATTTT
D gene: -; CDR3 length: 14; clone size: -; J gene: TRBJ2-2; V gene: TRBV5-6; CDR3 protein: CASSHGAHTGELFF; CDR3 DNA: TGTGCCAGCAGCCATGGGGCGCACACCGGGGAGCTGTTTTTT
D gene: -; CDR3 length: 14; clone size: once; J gene: TRBJ1-2; V gene: TRBV27; CDR3 protein: CASSSLTGPYGYTF; CDR3 DNA: TGTGCCAGCAGTTCCCTGACAGGCCCTTATGGCTACACCTTC
D gene: -; CDR3 length: 13; clone size: -; J gene: TRBJ2-3; V gene: TRBV7-2; CDR3 protein: CASSLLGSDTQYF; CDR3 DNA: TGTGCCAGCAGCTTATTGGGCTCAGATACGCAGTATTTT
D gene: -; CDR3 length: 14; clone size: few; J gene: TRBJ2-7; V gene: TRBV27; CDR3 protein: CASSLGQLHYEQYF; CDR3 DNA: TGTGCCAGCAGTTTAGGGCAACTCCACTACGAGCAGTACTTC
D gene: TRBD2; CDR3 length: 15; clone size: -; J gene: TRBJ2-7; V gene: TRBV7-2; CDR3 protein: CASSWTSGSSYEQYF; CDR3 DNA: TGTGCCAGCAGCTGGACTAGTGGAAGCTCCTACGAGCAGTACTTC
D gene: TRBD1; CDR3 length: 15; clone size: -; J gene: TRBJ1-4; V gene: TRBV5-4; CDR3 protein: CASSSPGQSNEKLFF; CDR3 DNA: TGTGCCAGCAGCTCGCCGGGACAGTCTAATGAAAAACTGTTTTTT
D gene: -; CDR3 length: 14; clone size: -; J gene: TRBJ2-3; V gene: TRBV7-2; CDR3 protein: CASSLWWETDTQYF; CDR3 DNA: TGTGCCAGCAGCTTATGGTGGGAGACAGATACGCAGTATTTT
D gene: -; CDR3 length: 13; clone size: -; J gene: TRBJ1-1; V gene: TRBV27; CDR3 protein: CASSFSRNTEAFF; CDR3 DNA: TGTGCCAGCAGTTTCTCTAGGAACACTGAAGCCTTCTTT
D gene: -; CDR3 length: 13; clone size: -; J gene: TRBJ2-1; V gene: TRBV4-2; CDR3 protein: CASSSGGADEQFF; CDR3 DNA: TGTGCCAGCAGCTCCGGGGGAGCCGATGAGCAGTTCTTC
D gene: -; CDR3 length: 14; clone size: -; J gene: TRBJ2-3; V gene: TRBV11-1; CDR3 protein: CASKIGQFTDTQYF; CDR3 DNA: TGTGCCAGCAAAATCGGACAGTTCACAGATACGCAGTATTTT
D gene: -; CDR3 length: 13; clone size: -; J gene: TRBJ2-1; V gene: TRBV2; CDR3 protein: CASTKDSYNEQFF; CDR3 DNA: TGTGCCAGCACTAAAGACAGTTACAATGAGCAGTTCTTC
D gene: TRBD1; CDR3 length: 14; clone size: -; J gene: TRBJ1-2; V gene: TRBV6-6; CDR3 protein: CASSHGQGAYGYTF; CDR3 DNA: TGTGCCAGCAGCCACGGACAGGGGGCCTATGGCTACACCTTC
D gene: -; CDR3 length: 14; clone size: -; J gene: TRBJ2-7; V gene: TRBV5-1; CDR3 protein: CASSLVPGYYEQYF; CDR3 DNA: TGCGCCAGCAGCTTGGTTCCAGGGTACTACGAGCAGTACTTC
D gene: -; CDR3 length: 17; clone size: -; J gene: TRBJ2-1; V gene: TRBV21-1; CDR3 protein: CASSSSGERELRDEQFF; CDR3 DNA: TGTGCCAGCAGCTCTTCCGGGGAGCGGGAGCTAAGGGATGAGCAGTTCTTC
D gene: TRBD1; CDR3 length: 16; clone size: -; J gene: TRBJ2-3; V gene: TRBV5-4; CDR3 protein: CASSSGQEHFTDTQYF; CDR3 DNA: TGTGCCAGCAGCTCCGGACAGGAACATTTCACAGATACGCAGTATTTT
D gene: TRBD2; CDR3 length: 16; clone size: few; J gene: TRBJ2-1; V gene: TRBV7-9; CDR3 protein: CASSPQSSGGYNEQFF; CDR3 DNA: TGTGCCAGCAGCCCTCAATCTAGCGGGGGCTACAATGAGCAGTTCTTC
D gene: TRBD2; CDR3 length: 14; clone size: -; J gene: TRBJ2-2; V gene: TRBV7-3; CDR3 protein: CASSIAGRTGELFF; CDR3 DNA: TGTGCCAGCAGCATAGCGGGGCGCACCGGGGAGCTGTTTTTT
D gene: TRBD1; CDR3 length: 18; clone size: -; J gene: TRBJ2-2; V gene: TRBV4-3; CDR3 protein: CASSQDRPGQGGTGELFF; CDR3 DNA: TGCGCCAGCAGCCAAGATCGACCGGGACAGGGAGGAACCGGGGAGCTGTTTTTT
D gene: -; CDR3 length: 15; clone size: few; J gene: TRBJ2-5; V gene: TRBV11-2; CDR3 protein: CASRGMGGGQETQYF; CDR3 DNA: TGTGCCAGCAGGGGGATGGGAGGGGGCCAAGAGACCCAGTACTTC
D gene: -; CDR3 length: 14; clone size: -; J gene: TRBJ2-5; V gene: TRBV7-8; CDR3 protein: CASSLDRVGETQYF; CDR3 DNA: TGTGCCAGCAGCTTAGACAGGGTCGGAGAGACCCAGTACTTC
D gene: -; CDR3 length: 15; clone size: few; J gene: TRBJ2-5; V gene: TRBV7-3; CDR3 protein: CASSAPGDMEETQYF; CDR3 DNA: TGTGCCAGCAGCGCGCCGGGGGATATGGAAGAGACCCAGTACTTC
D gene: TRBD1; CDR3 length: 14; clone size: -; J gene: TRBJ2-7; V gene: TRBV7-3; CDR3 protein: CASSWGQDSYEQYF; CDR3 DNA: TGTGCCAGCAGCTGGGGACAGGACTCCTACGAGCAGTACTTC
D gene: TRBD2; CDR3 length: 13; clone size: -; J gene: TRBJ2-7; V gene: TRBV9; CDR3 protein: CASSGSGSYEQYF; CDR3 DNA: TGTGCCAGCAGCGGTAGCGGGAGCTACGAGCAGTACTTC
D gene: TRBD2; CDR3 length: 17; clone size: -; J gene: TRBJ2-1; V gene: TRBV19; CDR3 protein: CASSQTSGGDSYNEQFF; CDR3 DNA: TGTGCCAGTAGTCAAACTAGCGGGGGGGACTCTTACAATGAGCAGTTCTTC
D gene: -; CDR3 length: 14; clone size: -; J gene: TRBJ2-7; V gene: TRBV6-6; CDR3 protein: CASSYSGSSYEQYF; CDR3 DNA: TGTGCCAGCAGTTACTCGGGGAGCTCCTACGAGCAGTACTTC
D gene: -; CDR3 length: 16; clone size: -; J gene: TRBJ2-1; V gene: TRBV27; CDR3 protein: CASGNKQGGLQYEQFF; CDR3 DNA: TGTGCCAGCGGTAATAAACAGGGCGGGTTGCAATATGAGCAGTTCTTC
D gene: -; CDR3 length: 16; clone size: few; J gene: TRBJ2-1; V gene: TRBV28; CDR3 protein: CASRSWQTRSYNEQFF; CDR3 DNA: TGTGCCAGCAGGAGCTGGCAGACCAGGTCCTACAATGAGCAGTTCTTC